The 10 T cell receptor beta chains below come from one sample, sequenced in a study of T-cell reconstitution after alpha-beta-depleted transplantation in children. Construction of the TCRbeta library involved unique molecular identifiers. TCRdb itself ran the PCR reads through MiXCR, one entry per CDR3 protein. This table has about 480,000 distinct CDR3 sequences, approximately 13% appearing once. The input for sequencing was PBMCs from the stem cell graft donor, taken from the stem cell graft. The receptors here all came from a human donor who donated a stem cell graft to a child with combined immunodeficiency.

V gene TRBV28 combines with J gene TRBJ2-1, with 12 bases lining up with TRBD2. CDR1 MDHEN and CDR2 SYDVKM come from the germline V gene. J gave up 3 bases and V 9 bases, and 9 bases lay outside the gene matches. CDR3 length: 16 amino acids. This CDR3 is CARGPTSGSHYNEQFF. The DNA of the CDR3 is TGTGCCAGGGGCCCGACTAGCGGGAGCCACTACAATGAGCAGTTCTTC.

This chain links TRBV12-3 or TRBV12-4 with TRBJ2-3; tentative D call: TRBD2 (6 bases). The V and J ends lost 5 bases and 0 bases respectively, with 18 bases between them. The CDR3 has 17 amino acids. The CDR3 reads CASSGGQRALSTDTQYF. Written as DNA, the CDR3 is TGTGCCAGCAGTGGGGGTCAGCGGGCCCTGAGCACAGATACGCAGTATTTT.

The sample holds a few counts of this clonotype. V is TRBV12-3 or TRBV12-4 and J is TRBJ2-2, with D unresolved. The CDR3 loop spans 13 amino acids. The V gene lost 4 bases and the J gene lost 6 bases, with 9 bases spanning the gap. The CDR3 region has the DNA TGTGCCAGCAGTTGGGTGTTCGCCGGGGAGCTGTTTTTT. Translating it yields CASSWVFAGELFF.

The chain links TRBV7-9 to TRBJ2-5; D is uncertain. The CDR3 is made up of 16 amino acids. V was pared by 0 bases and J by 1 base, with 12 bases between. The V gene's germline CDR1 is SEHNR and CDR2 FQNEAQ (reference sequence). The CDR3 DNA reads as TGTGCCAGCAGCTTAGCGCGTCCGGACGGCCAAGAGACCCAGTACTTC. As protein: CASSLARPDGQETQYF. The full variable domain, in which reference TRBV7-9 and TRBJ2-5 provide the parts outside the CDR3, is DTGVSQNPRHKITKRGQNVTFRCDPISEHNRLYWYRQTLGQGPEFLTYFQNEAQLEKSRLLSDRFSAERPKGSFSTLEIQRTEQGDSAMYLCASSLARPDGQETQYFGPGTRLLVL.

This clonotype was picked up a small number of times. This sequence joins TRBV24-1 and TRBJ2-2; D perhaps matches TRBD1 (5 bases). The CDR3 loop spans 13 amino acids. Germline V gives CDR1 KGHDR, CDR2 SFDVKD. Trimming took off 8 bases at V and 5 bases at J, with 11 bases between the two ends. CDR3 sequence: CATTADRTGELFF. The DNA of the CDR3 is TGTGCCACCACCGCAGACAGAACCGGGGAGCTGTTTTTT.

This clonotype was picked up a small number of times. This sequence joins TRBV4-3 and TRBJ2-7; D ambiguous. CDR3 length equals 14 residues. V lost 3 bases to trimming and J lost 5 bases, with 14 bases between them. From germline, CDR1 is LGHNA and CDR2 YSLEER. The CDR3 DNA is TGCGCCAGCAGCCACTCCACAACCTCTGACGAGCAGTACTTC. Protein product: CASSHSTTSDEQYF.

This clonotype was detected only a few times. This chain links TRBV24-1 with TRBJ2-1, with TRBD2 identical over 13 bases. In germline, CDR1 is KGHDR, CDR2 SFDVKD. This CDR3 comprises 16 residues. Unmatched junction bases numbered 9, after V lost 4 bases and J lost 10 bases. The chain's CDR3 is CATSEPGLAGKGEQFF. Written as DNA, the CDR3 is TGTGCCACCAGTGAACCGGGACTAGCGGGAAAAGGGGAGCAGTTCTTC.

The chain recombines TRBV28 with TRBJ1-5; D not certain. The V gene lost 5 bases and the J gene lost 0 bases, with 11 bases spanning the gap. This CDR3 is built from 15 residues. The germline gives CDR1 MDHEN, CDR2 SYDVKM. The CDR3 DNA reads TGTGCCAGCAGTGACGACAAATATAGCAATCAGCCCCAGCATTTT. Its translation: CASSDDKYSNQPQHF.

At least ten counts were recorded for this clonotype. DNA for the CDR3: TGTGCAGACTCTCGCCCAGCGAGCAACTACAATGAGCAGTTCTTC. Translating gives CADSRPASNYNEQFF. The V and J genes are TRBV7-9 and TRBJ2-1, with D hard to call. This CDR3 contains 15 residues. Germline CDR1 reads SEHNR; CDR2 reads FQNEAQ (reference sequence).

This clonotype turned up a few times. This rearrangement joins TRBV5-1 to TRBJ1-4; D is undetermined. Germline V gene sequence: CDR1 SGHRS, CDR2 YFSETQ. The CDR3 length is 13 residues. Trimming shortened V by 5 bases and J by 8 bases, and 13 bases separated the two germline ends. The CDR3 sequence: CASRGERGEKLFF. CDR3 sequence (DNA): TGCGCCAGCAGAGGAGAAAGAGGGGAAAAACTGTTTTTT.